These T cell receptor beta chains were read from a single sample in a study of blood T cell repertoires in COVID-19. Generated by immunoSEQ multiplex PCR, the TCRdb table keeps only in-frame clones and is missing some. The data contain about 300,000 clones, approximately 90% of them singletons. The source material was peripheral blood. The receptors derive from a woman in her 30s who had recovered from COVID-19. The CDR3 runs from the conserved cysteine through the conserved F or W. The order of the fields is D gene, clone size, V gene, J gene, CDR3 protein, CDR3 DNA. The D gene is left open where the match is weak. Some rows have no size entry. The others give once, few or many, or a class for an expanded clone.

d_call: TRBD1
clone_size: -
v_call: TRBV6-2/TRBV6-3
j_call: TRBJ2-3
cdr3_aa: CASSSDRASTDTQYF
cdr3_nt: TGTGCCAGCAGTAGCGACAGGGCCAGCACAGATACGCAGTATTTT

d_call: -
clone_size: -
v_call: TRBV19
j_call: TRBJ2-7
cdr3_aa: CASSITGISSYEQYF
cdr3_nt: TGTGCCAGTAGTATTACAGGGATAAGCTCCTACGAGCAGTACTTC

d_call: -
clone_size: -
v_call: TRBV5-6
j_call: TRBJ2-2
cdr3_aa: CASSQLTLGLSTGELFF
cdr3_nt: TGTGCCAGCAGCCAGTTAACGTTGGGCCTATCAACCGGGGAGCTGTTTTTT

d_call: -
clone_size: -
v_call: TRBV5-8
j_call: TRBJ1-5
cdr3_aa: CASSLWFASGTLNSNQPQHF
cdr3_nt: TGTGCCAGCAGCTTGTGGTTCGCCAGCGGAACACTAAATAGCAATCAGCCCCAGCATTTT

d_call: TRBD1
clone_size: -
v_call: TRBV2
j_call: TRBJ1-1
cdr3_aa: CASSVDREGEAFF
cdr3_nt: TGTGCCAGCAGTGTTGACAGGGAAGGTGAAGCTTTCTTT

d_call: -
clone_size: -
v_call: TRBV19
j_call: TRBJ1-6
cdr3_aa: CASSIQPGVNSPLHF
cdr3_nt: TGTGCCAGTAGTATTCAGCCCGGGGTTAATTCACCCCTCCACTTT

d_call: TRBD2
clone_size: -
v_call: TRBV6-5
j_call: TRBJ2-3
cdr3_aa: CASSLSGALTDTQYF
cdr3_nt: TGTGCCAGCAGTTTAAGCGGGGCCCTCACAGATACGCAGTATTTT

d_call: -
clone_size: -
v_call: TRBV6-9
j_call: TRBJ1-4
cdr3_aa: CASSWTDLNEKLFF
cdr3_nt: TGTGCCAGCAGTTGGACAGACCTTAATGAAAAACTGTTTTTT

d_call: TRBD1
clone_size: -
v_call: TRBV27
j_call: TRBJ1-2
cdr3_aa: CASSLYGSVGGNYGYTF
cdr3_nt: TGTGCCAGCAGTTTATATGGCTCGGTAGGGGGCAACTATGGCTACACCTTC

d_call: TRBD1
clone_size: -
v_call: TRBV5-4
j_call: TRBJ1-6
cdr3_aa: CASSERQGVDSPLHF
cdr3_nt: TGTGCCAGCAGCGAAAGACAGGGGGTTGATTCACCCCTCCACTTT

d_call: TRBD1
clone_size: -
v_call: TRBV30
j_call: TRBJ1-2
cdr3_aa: CAWISGTGGDYGYTF
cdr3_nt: TGTGCCTGGATCTCCGGGACAGGGGGCGATTATGGCTACACCTTC

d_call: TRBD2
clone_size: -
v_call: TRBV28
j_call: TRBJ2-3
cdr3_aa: CASSSILSTSGKTDTQYF
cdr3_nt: TGTGCCAGCAGTTCTATACTCTCCACTAGCGGAAAGACAGATACGCAGTATTTT

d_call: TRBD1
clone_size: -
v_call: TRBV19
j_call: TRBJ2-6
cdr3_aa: CASSGDRVSSGANVLTF
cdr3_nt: TGTGCCAGTAGTGGGGACAGGGTGAGTTCTGGGGCCAACGTCCTGACTTTC

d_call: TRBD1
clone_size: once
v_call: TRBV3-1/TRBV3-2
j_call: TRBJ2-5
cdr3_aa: CASSGGQMRTETQYF
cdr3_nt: TGTGCCAGCAGTGGGGGACAGATGAGGACGGAGACCCAGTACTTC

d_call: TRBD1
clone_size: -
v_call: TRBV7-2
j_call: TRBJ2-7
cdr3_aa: CASSFRTGGSYEQYF
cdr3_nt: TGTGCCAGCAGCTTTCGGACAGGGGGCTCCTACGAGCAGTACTTC

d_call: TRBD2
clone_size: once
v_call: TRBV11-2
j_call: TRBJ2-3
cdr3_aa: CATSGVTDTQYF
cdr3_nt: TGTGCCACTAGCGGGGTCACAGATACGCAGTATTTT

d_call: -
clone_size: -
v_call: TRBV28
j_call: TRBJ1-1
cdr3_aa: CASSFRAEAFF
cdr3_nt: TGTGCCAGCAGTTTCAGGGCTGAAGCTTTCTTT

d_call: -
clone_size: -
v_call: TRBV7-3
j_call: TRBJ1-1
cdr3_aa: CASSPSGQRTEAFF
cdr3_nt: TGTGCCAGCAGCCCTTCGGGTCAGAGGACTGAAGCTTTCTTT

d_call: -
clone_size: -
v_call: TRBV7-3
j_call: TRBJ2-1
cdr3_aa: CASSASGVGEQFF
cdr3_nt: TGTGCCAGCAGCGCCTCAGGGGTCGGTGAGCAGTTCTTC

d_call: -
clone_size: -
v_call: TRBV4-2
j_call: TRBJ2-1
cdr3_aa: CASSQESNEQFF
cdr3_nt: TGTGCCAGCAGCCAAGAGAGCAATGAGCAGTTCTTC

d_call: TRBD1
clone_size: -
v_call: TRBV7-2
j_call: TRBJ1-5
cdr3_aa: CASSLGPQGGNQPQHF
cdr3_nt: TGTGCCAGCAGCTTAGGACCCCAGGGGGGCAATCAGCCCCAGCATTTT

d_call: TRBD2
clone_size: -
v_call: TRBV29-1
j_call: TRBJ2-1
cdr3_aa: CSVDGLAGGHSYNEQFF
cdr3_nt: TGCAGCGTTGATGGGCTAGCGGGGGGGCATTCCTACAATGAGCAGTTCTTC

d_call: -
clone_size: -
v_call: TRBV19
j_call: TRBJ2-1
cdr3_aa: CASRQGYNEQFF
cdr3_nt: TGTGCCAGTAGACAGGGCTACAATGAGCAGTTCTTC

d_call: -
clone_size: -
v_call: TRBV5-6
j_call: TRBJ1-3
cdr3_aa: CASSLGGTVWGNTIYF
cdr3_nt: TGTGCCAGCAGCTTGGGCGGGACTGTCTGGGGAAACACCATATATTTT

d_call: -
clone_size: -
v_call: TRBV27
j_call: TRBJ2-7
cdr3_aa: CASSLKGGGYYEQYF
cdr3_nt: TGTGCCAGCAGTTTAAAGGGAGGGGGGTACTACGAGCAGTACTTC

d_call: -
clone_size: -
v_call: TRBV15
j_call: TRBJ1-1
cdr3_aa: CATSRERYSEAFF
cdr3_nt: TGTGCCACCAGCAGAGAAAGATACTCTGAAGCTTTCTTT

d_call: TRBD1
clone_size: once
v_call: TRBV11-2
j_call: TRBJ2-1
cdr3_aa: CASSLEGQYNEQFF
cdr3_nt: TGTGCCAGCAGCTTAGAGGGACAGTACAATGAGCAGTTCTTC

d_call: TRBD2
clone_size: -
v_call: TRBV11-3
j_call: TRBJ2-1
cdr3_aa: CASSLWTSGDNEQFF
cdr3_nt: TGTGCCAGCAGCCTTTGGACTAGCGGGGACAATGAGCAGTTCTTC

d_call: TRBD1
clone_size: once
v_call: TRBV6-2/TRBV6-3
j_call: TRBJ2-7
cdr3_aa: CASSAVGTGLNEQYF
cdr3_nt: TGTGCCAGCAGTGCCGTTGGGACAGGGCTTAACGAGCAGTACTTC

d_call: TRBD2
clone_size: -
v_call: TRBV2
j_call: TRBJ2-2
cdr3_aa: CASTPSGGVWGELFF
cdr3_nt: TGTGCCAGCACCCCTAGCGGGGGGGTCTGGGGGGAGCTGTTTTTT

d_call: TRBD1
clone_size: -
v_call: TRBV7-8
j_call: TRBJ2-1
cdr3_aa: CASSLDDRGDHKQFF
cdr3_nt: TGTGCCAGCAGCTTAGACGACAGGGGGGATCATAAGCAGTTCTTC

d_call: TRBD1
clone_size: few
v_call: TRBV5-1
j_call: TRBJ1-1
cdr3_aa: CASSVTGETEAFF
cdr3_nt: TGCGCCAGCAGCGTAACAGGGGAAACTGAAGCTTTCTTT

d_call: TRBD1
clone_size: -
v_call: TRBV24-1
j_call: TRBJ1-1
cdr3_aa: CATSEQGAGTEAFF
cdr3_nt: TGTGCCACCAGTGAACAGGGGGCGGGCACTGAAGCTTTCTTT

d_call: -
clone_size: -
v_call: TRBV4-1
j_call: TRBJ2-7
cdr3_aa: CASSQEAGVTYEQYF
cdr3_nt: TGCGCCAGCAGCCAAGAGGCAGGGGTGACCTACGAGCAGTACTTC

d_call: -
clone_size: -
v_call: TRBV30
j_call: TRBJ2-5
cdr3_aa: CAWVPRQIGLGTQYF
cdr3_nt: TGTGCCTGGGTTCCTCGGCAGATTGGACTGGGGACCCAGTACTTC

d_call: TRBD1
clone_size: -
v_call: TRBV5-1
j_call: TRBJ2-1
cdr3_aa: CASNDWMPGQNTEQFF
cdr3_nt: TGCGCCAGCAACGATTGGATGCCGGGACAGAATACTGAGCAGTTCTTC

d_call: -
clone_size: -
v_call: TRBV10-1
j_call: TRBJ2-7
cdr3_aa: CARHRDSHEQYF
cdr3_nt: TGCGCCAGGCACAGGGATAGCCACGAGCAGTACTTC

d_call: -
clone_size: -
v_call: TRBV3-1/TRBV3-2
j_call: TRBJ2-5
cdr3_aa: CASSQNQGETQYF
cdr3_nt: TGTGCCAGCAGCCAAAATCAGGGAGAGACCCAGTACTTC

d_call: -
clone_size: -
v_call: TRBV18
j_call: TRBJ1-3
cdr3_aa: CASSPGGSGNTIYF
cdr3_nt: TGTGCCAGCTCACCGGGGGGCTCTGGAAACACCATATATTTT

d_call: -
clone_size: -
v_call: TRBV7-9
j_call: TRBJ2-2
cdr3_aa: CASGWQAGELFF
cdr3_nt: TGTGCCAGTGGGTGGCAGGCCGGGGAGCTGTTTTTT

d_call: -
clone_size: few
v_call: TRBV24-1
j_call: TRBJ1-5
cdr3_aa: CATSASVSNQPQHF
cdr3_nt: TGTGCCACCAGTGCTTCGGTTAGCAATCAGCCCCAGCATTTT

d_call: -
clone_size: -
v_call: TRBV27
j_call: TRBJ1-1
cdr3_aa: CASSLRGSGGAFF
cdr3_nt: TGTGCCAGCAGCCTCCGGGGTTCTGGTGGAGCTTTCTTT

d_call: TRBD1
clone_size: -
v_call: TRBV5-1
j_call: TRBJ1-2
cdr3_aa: CATGTGSNYGYTF
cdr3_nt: TGCGCCACCGGGACAGGGAGCAACTATGGCTACACCTTC

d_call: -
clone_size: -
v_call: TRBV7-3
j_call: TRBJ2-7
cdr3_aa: CASSLLGQGYEQYF
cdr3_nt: TGTGCCAGCAGCTTATTGGGGCAGGGCTACGAGCAGTACTTC

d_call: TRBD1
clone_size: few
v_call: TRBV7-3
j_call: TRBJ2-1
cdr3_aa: CASSFNSEGGREQFF
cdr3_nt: TGTGCCAGCAGCTTTAACTCCGAAGGGGGCCGGGAGCAGTTCTTC

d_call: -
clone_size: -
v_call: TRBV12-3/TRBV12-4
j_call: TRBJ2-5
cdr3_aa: CASSLGETQYF
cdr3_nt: TGTGCCAGCAGTCTCGGGGAGACCCAGTACTTC

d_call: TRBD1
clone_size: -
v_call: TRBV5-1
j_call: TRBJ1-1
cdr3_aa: CASSLTGENTEAFF
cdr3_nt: TGCGCCAGCAGCTTGACAGGGGAGAACACTGAAGCTTTCTTT

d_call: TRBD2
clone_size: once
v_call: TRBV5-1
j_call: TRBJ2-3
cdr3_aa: CASSLALLAGDTDTQYF
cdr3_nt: TGCGCCAGCAGCTTGGCCCTTCTAGCGGGGGACACAGATACGCAGTATTTT

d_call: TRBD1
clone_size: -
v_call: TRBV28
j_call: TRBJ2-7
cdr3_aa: CASSPRQGRPAYEQYF
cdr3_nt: TGTGCCAGCAGTCCCCGACAGGGGCGCCCGGCCTACGAGCAGTACTTC

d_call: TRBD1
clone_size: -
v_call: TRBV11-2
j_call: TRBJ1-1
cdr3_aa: CASSYDRVRNTEAFF
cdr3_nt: TGTGCCAGCAGCTACGACAGGGTACGGAACACTGAAGCTTTCTTT